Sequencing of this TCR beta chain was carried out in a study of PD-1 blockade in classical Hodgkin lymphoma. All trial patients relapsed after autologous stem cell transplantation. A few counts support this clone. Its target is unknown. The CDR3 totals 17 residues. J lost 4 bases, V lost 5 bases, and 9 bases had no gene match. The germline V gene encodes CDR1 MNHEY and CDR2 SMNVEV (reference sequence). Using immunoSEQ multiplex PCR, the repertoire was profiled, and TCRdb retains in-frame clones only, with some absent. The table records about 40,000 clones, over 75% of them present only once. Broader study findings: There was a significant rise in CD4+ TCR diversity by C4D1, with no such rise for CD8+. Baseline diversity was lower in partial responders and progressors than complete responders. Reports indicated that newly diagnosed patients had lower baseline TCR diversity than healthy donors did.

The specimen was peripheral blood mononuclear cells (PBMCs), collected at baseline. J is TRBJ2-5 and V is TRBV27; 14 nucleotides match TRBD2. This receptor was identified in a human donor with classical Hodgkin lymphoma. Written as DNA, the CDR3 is TGTGCCAGCAGTCCGGGGACTAGCGGGGGCCGGCCAGAGACCCAGTACTTC. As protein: CASSPGTSGGRPETQYF.